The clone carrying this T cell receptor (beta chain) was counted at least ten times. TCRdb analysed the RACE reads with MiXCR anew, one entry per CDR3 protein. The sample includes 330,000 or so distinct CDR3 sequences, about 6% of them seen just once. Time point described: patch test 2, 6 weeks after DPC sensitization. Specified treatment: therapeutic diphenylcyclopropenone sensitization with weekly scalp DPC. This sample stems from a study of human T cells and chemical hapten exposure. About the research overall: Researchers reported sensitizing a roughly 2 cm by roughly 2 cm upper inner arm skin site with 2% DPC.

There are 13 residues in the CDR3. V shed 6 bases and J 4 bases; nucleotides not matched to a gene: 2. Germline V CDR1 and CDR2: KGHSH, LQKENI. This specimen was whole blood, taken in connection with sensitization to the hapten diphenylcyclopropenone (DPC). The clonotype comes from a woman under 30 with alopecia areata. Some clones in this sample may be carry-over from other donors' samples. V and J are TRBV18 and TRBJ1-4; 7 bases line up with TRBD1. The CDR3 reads CASSTGRNEKLFF. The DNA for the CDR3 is TGTGCCAGCTCGACAGGGCGTAATGAAAAACTGTTTTTT. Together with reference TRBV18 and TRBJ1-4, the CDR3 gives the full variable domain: NAGVMQNPRHLVRRRGQEARLRCSPMKGHSHVYWYRQLPEEGLKFMVYLQKENIIDESGMPKERFSAEFPKEGPSILRIQQVVRGDSAAYFCASSTGRNEKLFFGSGTQLSVL.